A selection of T cell receptor beta chains follows, all from one sample in a study of molecular identifiers for immune sequencing clone quantification. MiXCR, run by TCRdb on the PCR reads, gives a single entry per CDR3 protein. The sample shows about 500,000 distinct CDR3 sequences, roughly 24% of them seen only once. Sequenced sample: naive CD8+ T cells from blood, with Jurkat cell RNA spiked in. The receptors originated from a human donor in good health. Some libraries in this study had Jurkat cell RNA spiked in. The CDR3 runs from the conserved cysteine through the conserved F or W. Only part of the rows carry a size: once, few, many, or a class if the clone is expanded.

>TRBV7-6|many
CASSADWGETQYF
>TRBV6-1|many
CASSDGGYEQYF
>TRBV28|few
CASSFPLSGVGNQPQHF
>TRBV12-3/TRBV12-4|few
CASSSSGGRTEAFF
>TRBV5-6|many
CASSLSTGRLYEQYF
>TRBV5-8|few
CASSMGQGQETQYF
>TRBV7-9|many
CASSQVTTNTEAFF
>TRBV6-2/TRBV6-3|many
CASSFTGANVLTF
>TRBV7-9|-
CASSLVTSFTDTQYF
>TRBV19|-
CASSIIARTSGNYEQYF
>TRBV12-3/TRBV12-4|few
CASTTSGRRDEQFF
>TRBV20-1|many
CSARARGTSGRLGDTQYF
>TRBV27|-
CASSSIGGQDPSMQYF
>TRBV19|-
CASSIGPTSGNVYELFF
>TRBV4-3|few
CASSQDPSGPYGYTF
>TRBV9|-
CASSVGGASQEAQYF
>TRBV6-1|few
CASSFTAGQGIHEQYF
>TRBV27|few
CASWDGGRAGNTIYF
>TRBV19|-
CASSRGHSYNEQFF
>TRBV12-3/TRBV12-4|few
CASKGQGVNTGELFF
>TRBV20-1|-
CSARFAQMNTEALF
>TRBV5-3|few
CASSFGGRTSEQFF
>TRBV5-4|few
CASSLVGARGNVYGYTF
>TRBV5-3|-
CASSLLTAANTNMQYF
>TRBV18|-
CASSPEETQYF
>TRBV5-5|many
CASRQTGTTGETQYF
>TRBV18|few
CASSPKHTAGLLNTEAFF
>TRBV4-3|-
CASSPFDGNYGYTF
>TRBV6-2/TRBV6-3|few
CASTTDYYNEQFF
>TRBV7-3|-
CASSLSLLSGNTIYF
>TRBV20-1|many
CSAREGASGRPLYEQYF
>TRBV27|few
CASSPREGYEQYF
>TRBV6-5|few
CASSYSTGPGELFF
>TRBV5-6|few
CASSLGSLQETQYF
>TRBV11-2|few
CASSLGGTPNEAFF
>TRBV7-9|-
CASSFPRGRAFNEQFF
>TRBV20-1|-
CSAKHGPSSYNEQFF
>TRBV21-1|few
CASIDRETFQPQHF
>TRBV21-1|many
CASSKMGKRDRNEQYF